This is a list of T cell receptor beta chains from one sample in a study of human T cells and chemical hapten exposure. Via MiXCR, TCRdb re-called the 5' RACE reads, giving one row per CDR3 protein. The sample carries 81,000 or so distinct CDR3 sequences, more than 7.5% recorded once. The receptors were gathered from a male donor in good health. The CDR3 runs from the conserved cysteine through the conserved F or W.

J: TRBJ2-7; V: TRBV3-1; CDR3: CASSQVEGSYEQYF
J: TRBJ2-1; V: TRBV20-1; CDR3: CSAREGQYQENEQFF
J: TRBJ2-5; V: TRBV7-9; CDR3: CASSLPNLETQYF
J: TRBJ2-7; V: TRBV5-1; CDR3: CASSLGLAIYEQYF
J: TRBJ1-5; V: TRBV27; CDR3: CASSRRGSQPQHF
J: TRBJ2-7; V: TRBV5-6; CDR3: CASSFHQGVVDEQYF
J: TRBJ2-2; V: TRBV29-1; CDR3: CSVGPGGNTGELFF
J: TRBJ2-7; V: TRBV27; CDR3: CASSTTGGSFYEQYF
J: TRBJ2-5; V: TRBV12-3/TRBV12-4; CDR3: CASSYQNTGNQETQYF
J: TRBJ1-1; V: TRBV7-2; CDR3: CASSLDYTEAFF
J: TRBJ2-3; V: TRBV6-5; CDR3: CASSSRARDTQYF
J: TRBJ2-3; V: TRBV27; CDR3: CASSLVISTDTQYF
J: TRBJ2-2; V: TRBV20-1; CDR3: CSARDPLAGVGTGELFF
J: TRBJ2-4; V: TRBV6-6; CDR3: CASSKDISPNIQYF